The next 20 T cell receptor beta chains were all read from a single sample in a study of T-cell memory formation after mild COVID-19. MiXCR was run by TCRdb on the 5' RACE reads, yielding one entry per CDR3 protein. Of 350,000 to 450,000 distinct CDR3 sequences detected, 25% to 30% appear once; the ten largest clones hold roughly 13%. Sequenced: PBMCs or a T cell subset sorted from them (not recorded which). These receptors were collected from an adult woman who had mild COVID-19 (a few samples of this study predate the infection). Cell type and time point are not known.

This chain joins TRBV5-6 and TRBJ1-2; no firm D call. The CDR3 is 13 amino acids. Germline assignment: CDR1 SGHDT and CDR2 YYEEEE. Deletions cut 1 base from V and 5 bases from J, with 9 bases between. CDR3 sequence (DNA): TGTGCCAGCAGCTTGACCTGGGGTTATGGCTACACCTTC. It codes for CASSLTWGYGYTF.

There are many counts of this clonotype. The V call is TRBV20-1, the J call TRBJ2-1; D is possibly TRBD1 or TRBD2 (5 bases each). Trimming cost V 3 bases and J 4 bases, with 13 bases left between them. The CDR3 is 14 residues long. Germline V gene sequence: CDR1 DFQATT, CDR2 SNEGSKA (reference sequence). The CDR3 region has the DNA TGCAGTGCTAGTACGGGACGAGATTACAATGAGCAGTTCTTC. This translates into CSASTGRDYNEQFF.

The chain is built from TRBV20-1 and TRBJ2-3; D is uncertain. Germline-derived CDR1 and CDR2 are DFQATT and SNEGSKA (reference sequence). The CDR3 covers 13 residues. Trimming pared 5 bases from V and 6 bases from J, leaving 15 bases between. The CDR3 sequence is CSAGGYAWDTQYF. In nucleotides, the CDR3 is TGCAGTGCTGGTGGATACGCGTGGGATACGCAGTATTTT.

DNA for the CDR3: TGTGCCAGCTCACCACCGACGGGGACAGGGGGCCCTGGGGCCAACGTCCTGACTTTC. Amino acids: CASSPPTGTGGPGANVLTF. V usage is TRBV18 and J usage is TRBJ2-6, with TRBD1 identical over 12 bases. The CDR3 has 19 residues. V shed 0 bases and J 2 bases; nucleotides not matched to a gene: 5. Germline assignment: CDR1 KGHSH and CDR2 LQKENI.

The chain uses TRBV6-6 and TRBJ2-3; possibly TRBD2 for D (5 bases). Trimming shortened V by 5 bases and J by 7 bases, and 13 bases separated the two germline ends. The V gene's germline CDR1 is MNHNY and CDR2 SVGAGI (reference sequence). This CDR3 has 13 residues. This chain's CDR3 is CASSPEGPHTQYF. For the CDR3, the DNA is TGTGCCAGCAGTCCCGAGGGCCCTCATACGCAGTATTTT.

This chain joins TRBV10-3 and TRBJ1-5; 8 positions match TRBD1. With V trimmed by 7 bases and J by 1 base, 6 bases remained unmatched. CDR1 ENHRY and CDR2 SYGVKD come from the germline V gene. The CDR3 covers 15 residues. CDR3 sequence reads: CAIKAGGDSNQPQHF. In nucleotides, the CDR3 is TGTGCCATCAAAGCAGGGGGCGACAGCAATCAGCCCCAGCATTTT.

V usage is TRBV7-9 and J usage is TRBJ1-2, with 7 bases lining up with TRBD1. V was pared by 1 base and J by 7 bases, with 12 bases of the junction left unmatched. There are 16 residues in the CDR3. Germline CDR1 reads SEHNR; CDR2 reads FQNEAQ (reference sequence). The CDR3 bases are TGTGCCAGCAGCTTAGTTTCAGGGGGACTTTTCGGTGGCTACACCTTC. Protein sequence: CASSLVSGGLFGGYTF.

CDR3 coding DNA: TGTGCCAGCAGTCCCTCCGGGAAGAATCAGCCCCAGCATTTT. Residues: CASSPSGKNQPQHF. The gene calls are TRBV6-2 or TRBV6-3 and TRBJ1-5; no firm D call. Trimming took off 5 bases at V and 4 bases at J, with 12 bases between the two ends. The CDR3 is made up of 14 amino acids. Per the germline V gene, CDR1 is MNHEY and CDR2 is SVGEGT.

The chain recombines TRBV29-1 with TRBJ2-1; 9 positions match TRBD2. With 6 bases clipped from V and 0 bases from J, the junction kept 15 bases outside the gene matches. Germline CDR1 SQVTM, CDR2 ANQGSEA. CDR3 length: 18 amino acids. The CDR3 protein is CSVRGRLADTLSYNEQFF. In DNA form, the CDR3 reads TGCAGCGTAAGGGGGAGACTAGCGGATACCCTCTCCTACAATGAGCAGTTCTTC.

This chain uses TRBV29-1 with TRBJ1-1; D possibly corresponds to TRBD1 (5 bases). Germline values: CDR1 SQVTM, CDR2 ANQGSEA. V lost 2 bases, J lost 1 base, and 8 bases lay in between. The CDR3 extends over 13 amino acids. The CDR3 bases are TGCAGCGTTGAAAGCACAGGGAACACTGAAGCTTTCTTT. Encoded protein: CSVESTGNTEAFF. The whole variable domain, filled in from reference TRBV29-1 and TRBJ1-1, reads SAVISQKPSRDICQRGTSLTIQCQVDSQVTMMFWYRQQPGQSLTLIATANQGSEATYESGFVIDKFPISRPNLTFSTLTVSNMSPEDSSIYLCSVESTGNTEAFFGQGTRLTVV.

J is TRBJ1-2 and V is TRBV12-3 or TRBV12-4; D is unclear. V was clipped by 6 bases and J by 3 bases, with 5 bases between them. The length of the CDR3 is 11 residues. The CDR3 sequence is CASRRDYGYTF. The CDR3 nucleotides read TGTGCCAGCAGACGGGACTATGGCTACACCTTC.

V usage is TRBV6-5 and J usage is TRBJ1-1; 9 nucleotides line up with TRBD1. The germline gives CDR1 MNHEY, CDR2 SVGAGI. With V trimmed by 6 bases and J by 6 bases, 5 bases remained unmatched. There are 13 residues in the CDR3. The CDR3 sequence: CASRGTGTAEAFF. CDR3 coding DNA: TGTGCCAGCAGGGGGACAGGGACGGCTGAAGCTTTCTTT.

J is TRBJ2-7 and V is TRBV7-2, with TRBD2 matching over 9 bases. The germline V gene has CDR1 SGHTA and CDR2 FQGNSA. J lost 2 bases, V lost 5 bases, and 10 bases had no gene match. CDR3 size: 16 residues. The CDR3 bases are TGTGCCAGCAGCAAGGCCGGGATAGCGGGGGCCTACGAGCAGTACTTC. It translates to CASSKAGIAGAYEQYF.

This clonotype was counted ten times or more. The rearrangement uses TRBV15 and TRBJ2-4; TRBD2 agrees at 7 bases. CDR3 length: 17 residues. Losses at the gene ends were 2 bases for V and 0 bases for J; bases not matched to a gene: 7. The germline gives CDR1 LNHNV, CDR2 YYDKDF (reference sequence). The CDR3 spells CATSRPTAGLAKNIQYF. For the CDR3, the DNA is TGTGCCACCAGCAGACCGACAGCGGGACTAGCCAAAAACATTCAGTACTTC. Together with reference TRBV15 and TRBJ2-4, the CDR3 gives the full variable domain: DAMVIQNPRYQVTQFGKPVTLSCSQTLNHNVMYWYQQKSSQAPKLLFHYYDKDFNNEADTPDNFQSRRPNTSFCFLDIRSPGLGDTAMYLCATSRPTAGLAKNIQYFGAGTRLSVL.

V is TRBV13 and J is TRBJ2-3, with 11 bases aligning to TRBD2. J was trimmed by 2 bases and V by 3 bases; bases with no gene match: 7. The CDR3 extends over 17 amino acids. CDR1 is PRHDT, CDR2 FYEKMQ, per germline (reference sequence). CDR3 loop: CASSFSGGDKYTDTQYF. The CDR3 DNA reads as TGTGCCAGCAGCTTTAGCGGGGGGGATAAATACACAGATACGCAGTATTTT.

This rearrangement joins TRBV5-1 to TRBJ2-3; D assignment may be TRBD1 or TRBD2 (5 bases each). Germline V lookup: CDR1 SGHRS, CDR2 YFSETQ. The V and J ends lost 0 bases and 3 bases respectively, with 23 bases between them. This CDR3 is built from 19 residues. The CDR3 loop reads CASSLASIRGLSHTDTQYF. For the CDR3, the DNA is TGCGCCAGCAGCTTGGCCAGTATTCGGGGCCTGAGTCATACAGATACGCAGTATTTT.

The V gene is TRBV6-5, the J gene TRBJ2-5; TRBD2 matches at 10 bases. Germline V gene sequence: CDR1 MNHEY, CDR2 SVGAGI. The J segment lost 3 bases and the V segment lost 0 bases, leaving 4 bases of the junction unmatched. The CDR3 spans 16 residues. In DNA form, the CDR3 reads TGTGCCAGCAGTTACTCAGGGGGACTAGCGAAAGAGACCCAGTACTTC. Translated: CASSYSGGLAKETQYF.

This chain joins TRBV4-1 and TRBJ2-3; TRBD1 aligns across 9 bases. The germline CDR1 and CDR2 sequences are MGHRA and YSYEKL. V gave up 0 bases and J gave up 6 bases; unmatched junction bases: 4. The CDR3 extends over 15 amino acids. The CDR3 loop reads CASSQDGTGLDTQYF. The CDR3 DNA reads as TGCGCCAGCAGCCAAGACGGGACAGGGCTGGATACGCAGTATTTT.

This CDR3 is CASSYSRTGDQETQYF. The CDR3 DNA reads as TGTGCCAGCAGTTACTCTAGGACAGGGGATCAAGAGACCCAGTACTTC. The chain has TRBV6-2 or TRBV6-3 and TRBJ2-5, with TRBD1 identical over 9 bases. The CDR3 runs 16 residues. Germline CDR1 is MNHEY and CDR2 is SVGEGT. J lost 2 bases, V lost 0 bases, and 4 bases had no gene match.

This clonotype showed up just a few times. The CDR3 DNA follows: TGTGCCAGCAGGAGGGACAGCGTGAACACTGAAGCTTTCTTT. It encodes CASRRDSVNTEAFF. The J gene is TRBJ1-1, the V gene TRBV12-3 or TRBV12-4, with 7 positions matching TRBD1. With 6 bases clipped from V and 0 bases from J, the junction kept 4 bases outside the gene matches. CDR3 length: 14 amino acids.